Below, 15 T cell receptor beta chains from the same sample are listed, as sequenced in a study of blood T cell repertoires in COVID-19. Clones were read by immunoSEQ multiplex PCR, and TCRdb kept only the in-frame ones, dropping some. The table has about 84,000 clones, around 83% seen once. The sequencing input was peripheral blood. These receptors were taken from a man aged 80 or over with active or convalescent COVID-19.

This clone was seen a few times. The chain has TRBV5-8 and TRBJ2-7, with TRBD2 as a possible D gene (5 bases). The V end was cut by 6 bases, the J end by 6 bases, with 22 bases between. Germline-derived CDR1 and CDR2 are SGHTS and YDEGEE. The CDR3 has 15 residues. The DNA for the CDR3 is TGTGCCAGCACCTCGACTCGGGTTGGAGGCAGCGAGCAGTACTTC. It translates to CASTSTRVGGSEQYF.

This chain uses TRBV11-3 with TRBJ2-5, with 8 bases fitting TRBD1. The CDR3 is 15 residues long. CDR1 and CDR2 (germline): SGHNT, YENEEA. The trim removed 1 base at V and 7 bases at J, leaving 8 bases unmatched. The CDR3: CASSLAGQGTGTQYF. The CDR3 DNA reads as TGTGCCAGCAGCTTAGCCGGACAGGGCACCGGGACCCAGTACTTC.

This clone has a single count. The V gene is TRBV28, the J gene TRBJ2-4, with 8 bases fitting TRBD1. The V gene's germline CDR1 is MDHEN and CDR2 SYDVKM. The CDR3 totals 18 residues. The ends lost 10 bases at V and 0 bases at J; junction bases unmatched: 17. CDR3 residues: CAISPPVGQGVAKNIQYF. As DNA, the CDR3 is TGTGCCATCTCCCCCCCGGTCGGACAGGGAGTAGCCAAAAACATTCAGTACTTC.

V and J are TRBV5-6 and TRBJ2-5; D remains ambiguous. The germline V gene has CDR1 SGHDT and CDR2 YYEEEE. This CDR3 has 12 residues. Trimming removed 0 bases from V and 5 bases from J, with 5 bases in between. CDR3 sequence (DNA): TGTGCCAGCAGCTTGGCCGGGGAGACCCAGTACTTC. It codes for CASSLAGETQYF.

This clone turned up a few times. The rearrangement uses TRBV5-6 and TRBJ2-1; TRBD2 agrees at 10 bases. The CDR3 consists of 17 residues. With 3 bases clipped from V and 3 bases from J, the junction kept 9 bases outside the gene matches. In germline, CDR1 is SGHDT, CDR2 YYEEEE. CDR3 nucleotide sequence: TGTGCCAGCAGCTCCACCGGACTAGCGGTGAACTACAATGAGCAGTTCTTC. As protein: CASSSTGLAVNYNEQFF.

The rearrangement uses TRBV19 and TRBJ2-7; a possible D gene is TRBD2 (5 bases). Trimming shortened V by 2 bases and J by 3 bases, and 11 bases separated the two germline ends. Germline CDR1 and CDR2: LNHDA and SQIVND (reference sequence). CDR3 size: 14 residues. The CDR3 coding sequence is TGTGCCAGTAGTATATCCGGGATGATCTACGAGCAGTACTTC. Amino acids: CASSISGMIYEQYF.

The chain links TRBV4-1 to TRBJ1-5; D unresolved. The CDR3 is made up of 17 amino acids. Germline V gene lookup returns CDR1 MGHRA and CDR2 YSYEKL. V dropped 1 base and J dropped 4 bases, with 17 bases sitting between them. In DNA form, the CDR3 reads TGCGCCAGCAGCCAAGGTCTCCGGGGAGAAAGAAATCAGCCCCAGCATTTT. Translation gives CASSQGLRGERNQPQHF.

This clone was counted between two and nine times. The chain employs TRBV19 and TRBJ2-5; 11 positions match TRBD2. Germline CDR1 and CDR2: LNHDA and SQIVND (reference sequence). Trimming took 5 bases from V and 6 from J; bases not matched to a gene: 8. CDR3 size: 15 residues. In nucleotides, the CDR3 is TGTGCCAGTAGTTGGAGTAGCGGGAGGGCCCAGACCCAGTACTTC. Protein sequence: CASSWSSGRAQTQYF. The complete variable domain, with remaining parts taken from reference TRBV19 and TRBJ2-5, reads DGGITQSPKYLFRKEGQNVTLSCEQNLNHDAMYWYRQDPGQGLRLIYYSQIVNDFQKGDIAEGYSVSREKKESFPLTVTSAQKNPTAFYLCASSWSSGRAQTQYFGPGTRLLVL.

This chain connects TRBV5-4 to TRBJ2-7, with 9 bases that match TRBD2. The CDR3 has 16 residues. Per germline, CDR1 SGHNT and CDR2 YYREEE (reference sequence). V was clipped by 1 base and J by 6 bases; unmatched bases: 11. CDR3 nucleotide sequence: TGTGCCAGCAGCTTGCCCGGGTTTAGCGGGAGAGGCGAGCAGTACTTC. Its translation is CASSLPGFSGRGEQYF.

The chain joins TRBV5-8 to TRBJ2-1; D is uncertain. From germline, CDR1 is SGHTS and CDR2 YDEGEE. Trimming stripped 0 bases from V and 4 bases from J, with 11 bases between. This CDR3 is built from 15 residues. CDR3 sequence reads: CASSLVAVSYNEQFF. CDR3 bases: TGTGCCAGCAGCTTGGTGGCAGTATCGTACAATGAGCAGTTCTTC.

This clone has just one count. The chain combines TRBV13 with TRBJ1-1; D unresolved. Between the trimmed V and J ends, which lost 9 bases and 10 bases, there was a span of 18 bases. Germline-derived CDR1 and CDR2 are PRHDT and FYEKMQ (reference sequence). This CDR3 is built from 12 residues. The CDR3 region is CASGVGSGRAFF. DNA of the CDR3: TGTGCCAGTGGGGTAGGGAGCGGGAGAGCTTTCTTT. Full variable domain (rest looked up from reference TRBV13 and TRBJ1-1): AAGVIQSPRHLIKEKRETATLKCYPIPRHDTVYWYQQGPGQDPQFLISFYEKMQSDKGSIPDRFSAQQFSDYHSELNMSSLELGDSALYFCASGVGSGRAFFGQGTRLTVV.

The CDR3 region has the DNA TGTGCCAGCAGCTTACGACTAGCAGTTAACACCGGGGAGCTGTTTTTT. This codes for CASSLRLAVNTGELFF. The rearrangement joins TRBV7-6 to TRBJ2-2, with TRBD2 matching over 7 bases. This CDR3 contains 16 residues. With V trimmed by 2 bases and J by 2 bases, 5 bases remained unmatched. Germline CDR1 and CDR2: SGHVS and FNYEAQ.

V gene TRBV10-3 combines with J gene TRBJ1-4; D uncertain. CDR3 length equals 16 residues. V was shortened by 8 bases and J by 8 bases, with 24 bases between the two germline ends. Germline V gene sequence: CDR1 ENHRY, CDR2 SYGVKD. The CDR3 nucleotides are TGTGCCATCGCTACCCGGACTCTTGGAGGAGGAGAAAAACTGTTTTTT. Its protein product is CAIATRTLGGGEKLFF.

The CDR3, as DNA: TGTGCCAGCAGCATACTAGCGGATTACAATGAGCAGTTCTTC. This encodes CASSILADYNEQFF. The chain employs TRBV3-1 (or the pseudogene TRBV3-2) and TRBJ2-1, with 8 bases that match TRBD2. The CDR3 consists of 14 residues. From germline, CDR1 is LGHDT and CDR2 YNNKEL (reference sequence). The V segment lost 5 bases and the J segment 4 bases; nucleotides outside the gene matches: 4.

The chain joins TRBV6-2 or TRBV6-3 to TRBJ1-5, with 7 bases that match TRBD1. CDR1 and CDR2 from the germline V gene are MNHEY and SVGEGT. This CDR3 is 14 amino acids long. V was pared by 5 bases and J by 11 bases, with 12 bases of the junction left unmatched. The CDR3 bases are TGTGCCAGCAGTCCCGACAGGGCCCATGGGGCCCAGCATTTT. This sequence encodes CASSPDRAHGAQHF.